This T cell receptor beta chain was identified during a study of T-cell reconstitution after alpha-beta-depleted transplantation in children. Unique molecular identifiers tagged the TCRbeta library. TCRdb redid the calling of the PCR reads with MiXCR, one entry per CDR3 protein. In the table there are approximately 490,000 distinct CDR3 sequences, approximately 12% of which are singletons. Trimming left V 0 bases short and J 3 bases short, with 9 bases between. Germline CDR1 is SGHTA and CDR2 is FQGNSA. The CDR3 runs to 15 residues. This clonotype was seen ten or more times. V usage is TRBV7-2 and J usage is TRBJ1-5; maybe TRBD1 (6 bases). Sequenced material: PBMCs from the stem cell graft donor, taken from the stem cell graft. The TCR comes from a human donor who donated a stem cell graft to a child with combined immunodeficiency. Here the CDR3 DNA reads TGTGCCAGCAGCTTAGCTCGGGGGCACAATCAGCCCCAGCATTTT. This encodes CASSLARGHNQPQHF.